A single sample gave rise to the 29 T cell receptor beta chains below, sequenced in a study of Ad26.COV2.S vaccination and SARS-CoV-2 variants. The treatment was: roughly 19 received Ad26.COV2.S at low or high dose, single or two shots; several received placebo; per-sample allocation not given. Samples analyzed were those drawn on day 63 after the first vaccine or placebo injection. TCRdb keeps only in-frame clones here, not all; method: immunoSEQ multiplex PCR. The data contain some 250,000 clones, around 87% of them singletons. Material: peripheral blood, obtained in a trial of Ad26.COV2.S vaccine versus placebo. These receptors were obtained from a person aged 18-65 years who received the Ad26.COV2.S COVID-19 vaccine or a placebo.

The chain combines TRBV29-1 with TRBJ1-1; the D gene is possibly TRBD1 (5 bases). Germline V gene data show CDR1 as SQVTM and CDR2 as ANQGSEA. Trimming shortened V by 4 bases and J by 0 bases, and 9 bases separated the two germline ends. The CDR3 is 13 amino acids. The CDR3 DNA is TGCAGCGTTGCGGGGCGATTGAACACTGAAGCTTTCTTT. Protein product: CSVAGRLNTEAFF. Using reference TRBV29-1 and TRBJ1-1 for the parts outside the CDR3, the full variable domain is SAVISQKPSRDICQRGTSLTIQCQVDSQVTMMFWYRQQPGQSLTLIATANQGSEATYESGFVIDKFPISRPNLTFSTLTVSNMSPEDSSIYLCSVAGRLNTEAFFGQGTRLTVV.

The chain is built from TRBV6-5 and TRBJ2-1, with 7 bases identical to TRBD1. CDR3 length: 14 amino acids. V was clipped by 7 bases and J by 9 bases; unmatched bases: 12. Germline CDR1 and CDR2: MNHEY and SVGAGI. The CDR3 coding sequence is TGTGCCAGCACCGTAAGGGTGGCAGGGGGTGAGCAGTTCTTC. This gives the protein CASTVRVAGGEQFF.

J is TRBJ1-1 and V is TRBV13, with D possibly being TRBD1 (5 bases). This CDR3 contains 16 residues. Germline V CDR1 and CDR2: PRHDT, FYEKMQ (reference sequence). V lost 1 base and J 2 bases, leaving 14 bases between the germline ends. DNA for the CDR3: TGTGCCAGCAGCTTAGCTGGGGTGGGGCCTAACACTGAAGCTTTCTTT. The encoded protein is CASSLAGVGPNTEAFF.

CDR3 nucleotide sequence: TGTGCCACCAGTGATGTCCCGGTCGGCTCCTGGGCCCTGGCTACGCAGTATTTT. Translation gives CATSDVPVGSWALATQYF. The chain has TRBV24-1 and TRBJ2-3; no firm D call. CDR1 and CDR2 from the germline V gene are KGHDR and SFDVKD. The germline V and J ends were trimmed by 3 bases and 8 bases, with 26 bases remaining between them. CDR3 length: 18 residues.

The genes are TRBV11-2 and TRBJ2-2; TRBD1 or TRBD2 may be the D gene (5 bases each). V lost 8 bases, J lost 7 bases, and 14 bases lay in between. The CDR3 runs 13 residues. Germline CDR1 SGHAT, CDR2 FQNNGV. The CDR3 protein is CASPRDQIGELFF. In DNA, the CDR3 is TGTGCCAGCCCGAGGGACCAGATCGGGGAGCTGTTTTTT.

The chain carries TRBV20-1 and TRBJ2-3, with D unclear. The CDR3 consists of 15 residues. Germline V gene lookup returns CDR1 DFQATT and CDR2 SNEGSKA (reference sequence). The V and J ends lost 3 bases and 0 bases respectively, with 13 bases between them. CDR3: CSASRAERSTDTQYF. CDR3 DNA sequence: TGCAGTGCTAGTAGGGCTGAACGAAGCACAGATACGCAGTATTTT.

This clone showed up just a few times. The rearrangement links TRBV6-2 or TRBV6-3 to TRBJ2-1; 11 bases agree with TRBD1. Trimming took 0 bases from V and 8 from J; bases not matched to a gene: 6. Germline CDR1 and CDR2: MNHEY and SVGEGT. The CDR3 length is 16 residues. CDR3 sequence reads: CASSYSKDRGHDEQFF. Here the CDR3 DNA reads TGTGCCAGCAGTTACTCGAAGGACAGGGGGCACGATGAGCAGTTCTTC.

This clone has just one count. V usage is TRBV11-2 and J usage is TRBJ2-7, with 8 nucleotides matching TRBD2. Germline V gene sequence: CDR1 SGHAT, CDR2 FQNNGV. With 8 bases clipped from V and 9 bases from J, the junction kept 12 bases outside the gene matches. The CDR3 consists of 13 residues. DNA of the CDR3: TGTGCCAGCGGGACCGGACTAGCAGCCGTGCAGTACTTC. It is translated as CASGTGLAAVQYF. The full variable domain, in which reference TRBV11-2 and TRBJ2-7 provide the parts outside the CDR3, is EAGVAQSPRYKIIEKRQSVAFWCNPISGHATLYWYQQILGQGPKLLIQFQNNGVVDDSQLPKDRFSAERLKGVDSTLKIQPAKLEDSAVYLCASGTGLAAVQYFGPGTRLTVT.

The V gene is TRBV9, the J gene TRBJ2-1, with 11 bases lining up with TRBD2. Germline loops: CDR1 SGDLS, CDR2 YYNGEE. V was pared by 3 bases and J by 4 bases, with 9 bases of the junction left unmatched. The CDR3 length is 17 residues. The chain's CDR3 is CASSGRPRTSGYNEQFF. For the CDR3, the DNA is TGTGCCAGCAGCGGACGCCCTAGGACTAGCGGGTACAATGAGCAGTTCTTC. Full variable domain (rest looked up from reference TRBV9 and TRBJ2-1): DSGVTQTPKHLITATGQRVTLRCSPRSGDLSVYWYQQSLDQGLQFLIQYYNGEERAKGNILERFSAQQFPDLHSELNLSSLELGDSALYFCASSGRPRTSGYNEQFFGPGTRLTVL.

CDR3: CASSEGTNNYNSPLHF. CDR3 DNA: TGTGCCAGCAGCGAGGGGACCAATAACTATAATTCACCCCTCCACTTT. The chain employs TRBV9 and TRBJ1-6; TRBD1 might be the D (5 bases). Trimming cost V 3 bases and J 3 bases, with 13 bases left between them. Germline CDR1 is SGDLS and CDR2 is YYNGEE. The CDR3 runs 16 residues.

The V gene is TRBV7-9, the J gene TRBJ2-7, with 7 bases fitting TRBD1. CDR1 and CDR2 (germline): SEHNR, FQNEAQ (reference sequence). The CDR3 is 13 amino acids. The trim removed 5 bases at V and 2 bases at J, leaving 3 bases unmatched. CDR3 loop: CASSRQGTYEQYF. CDR3 sequence (DNA): TGTGCCAGCAGCCGACAGGGTACCTACGAGCAGTACTTC.

Comments on this clone: At one boundary the junction diverges from the germline segment, which might be a read error. The chain couples TRBV7-7 to TRBJ2-1, with TRBD2 matching 11 bases. The CDR3 contains 15 residues. The germline V gene has CDR1 SSHAT and CDR2 FNYEAQ (reference sequence). CDR3 coding DNA: TGTGCTAGCAGCCGAGGACTAGCGGGTTACAATGAGCAGTTCTTC. This sequence encodes CASSRGLAGYNEQFF.

The chain recombines TRBV19 with TRBJ2-5, with D uncertain. The CDR3 spans 11 residues. The germline gives CDR1 LNHDA, CDR2 SQIVND (reference sequence). V dropped 6 bases and J dropped 5 bases, with 7 bases sitting between them. The CDR3 loop reads CASRARETQYF. In DNA, the CDR3 is TGTGCCAGTAGGGCGCGGGAGACCCAGTACTTC.

V gene TRBV24-1 combines with J gene TRBJ1-5; 7 bases line up with TRBD1. V gave up 7 bases and J gave up 6 bases; unmatched junction bases: 5. Germline loops: CDR1 KGHDR, CDR2 SFDVKD. This CDR3 contains 13 residues. The CDR3 region has the DNA TGTGCCACCAGCGACAGGGATGGTCAGCCCCAGCATTTT. Protein product: CATSDRDGQPQHF.

The gene calls are TRBV6-2 or TRBV6-3 and TRBJ2-3; TRBD1 is a possible D gene (6 bases). V was trimmed by 5 bases and J by 3 bases, leaving 15 bases between them. The CDR3 contains 15 residues. From germline, CDR1 is MNHEY and CDR2 SVGEGT. In nucleotides, the CDR3 is TGTGCCAGCAGTACCCCGCAGGGGTGGACAGATACGCAGTATTTT. Its protein is CASSTPQGWTDTQYF.

The gene calls are TRBV6-2 or TRBV6-3 and TRBJ2-3; 7 bases fit TRBD2. The junction had 2 bases not matched to a gene; V was cut back by 5 bases and J by 6 bases. Germline-derived CDR1 and CDR2 are MNHEY and SVGEGT. The CDR3 has 12 residues. CDR3 amino acids: CASSILADTQYF. The CDR3 DNA follows: TGTGCCAGCAGTATACTAGCGGATACGCAGTATTTT.

The chain links TRBV7-9 to TRBJ1-3; possibly TRBD1 for D (5 bases). This CDR3 region has 15 residues. V shed 5 bases and J shed 0 bases, with 11 bases lying between them. Germline V gene lookup returns CDR1 SEHNR and CDR2 FQNEAQ (reference sequence). The CDR3 reads CASSQTGSSGNTIYF. CDR3 DNA: TGTGCCAGCAGCCAAACAGGTTCCTCTGGAAACACCATATATTTT.

This chain connects TRBV9 to TRBJ1-6; D uncertain. Germline V gene data show CDR1 as SGDLS and CDR2 as YYNGEE. This CDR3 is 15 amino acids long. Trimming took off 4 bases at V and 0 bases at J, with 8 bases between the two ends. In nucleotides, the CDR3 is TGTGCCAGCAGCCCCGGTGGCTCCTATAATTCACCCCTCCACTTT. Residues: CASSPGGSYNSPLHF. Full variable domain (rest looked up from reference TRBV9 and TRBJ1-6): DSGVTQTPKHLITATGQRVTLRCSPRSGDLSVYWYQQSLDQGLQFLIQYYNGEERAKGNILERFSAQQFPDLHSELNLSSLELGDSALYFCASSPGGSYNSPLHFGNGTRLTVT.

Worth noting for this clone: Mismatch with germline at one junction end may stem from a read error. The chain is built from TRBV5-4 and TRBJ2-5, with TRBD2 as a possible D gene (5 bases). The CDR3 extends over 15 amino acids. Per germline, CDR1 SGHNT and CDR2 YYREEE (reference sequence). The CDR3, as DNA: TGTGCCAGCAGCTTGGAACGGCTAGCTCAAGGGACCCAGTACTTC. The encoded protein is CASSLERLAQGTQYF.

The chain links TRBV5-1 to TRBJ1-3, with D possibly matching TRBD1 (6 bases). V gave up 0 bases and J gave up 2 bases, with 9 bases separating them. In germline, CDR1 is SGHRS, CDR2 YFSETQ. This CDR3 contains 15 residues. As DNA, the CDR3 is TGCGCCAGCAGCTTGGGGTCAGGGGCTGGAAACACCATATATTTT. Translated: CASSLGSGAGNTIYF.

The chain employs TRBV7-2 and TRBJ2-1, with a possible D match to TRBD2 (6 bases). The V gene's germline CDR1 is SGHTA and CDR2 FQGNSA. The CDR3 has 16 residues. V was trimmed by 5 bases and J by 6 bases, leaving 20 bases between them. The CDR3 here is CASSQPGGTLVNEQFF. Here the CDR3 DNA reads TGTGCCAGCAGCCAACCGGGCGGGACCCTTGTCAATGAGCAGTTCTTC. The whole variable domain, filled in from reference TRBV7-2 and TRBJ2-1, reads GAGVSQSPSNKVTEKGKDVELRCDPISGHTALYWYRQSLGQGLEFLIYFQGNSAPDKSGLPSDRFSAERTGGSVSTLTIQRTQQEDSAVYLCASSQPGGTLVNEQFFGPGTRLTVL.

The J gene is TRBJ2-3, the V gene TRBV28, with 8 bases that match TRBD2. The CDR3 length is 16 residues. Trimming at V came to 2 bases and at J to 2 bases, leaving 6 bases not matched to a gene. CDR1 is MDHEN and CDR2 is SYDVKM in the germline V gene. CDR3 in DNA: TGTGCCAGCAGTTTAACTAGCGGAAGAGACACAGATACGCAGTATTTT. Its translation is CASSLTSGRDTDTQYF.

The chain combines TRBV4-3 with TRBJ2-2, with 7 bases matching TRBD1. The CDR3 has 17 residues. Germline V gene lookup returns CDR1 LGHNA and CDR2 YSLEER. V trimming: 4 bases; J trimming: 5 bases; junction bases outside the gene matches: 13. The CDR3 DNA reads TGCGCCAGCAGCCCCTCTGGTCGGCAGGGGGTAACCGGGGAGCTGTTTTTT. Residues: CASSPSGRQGVTGELFF.

The chain joins TRBV7-2 to TRBJ2-7; D gene unclear. CDR1 is SGHTA and CDR2 is FQGNSA in the germline V gene. The CDR3 sequence is 13 residues long. The V and J ends lost 6 bases and 3 bases respectively, with 12 bases between them. The CDR3 spells CASREAAVYEQYF. The CDR3 region has the DNA TGTGCCAGCAGAGAAGCTGCAGTCTACGAGCAGTACTTC.

The chain employs TRBV3-1 (or the pseudogene TRBV3-2) and TRBJ2-5; the D gene is possibly TRBD2 (6 bases). The CDR3 has 13 amino acids. CDR1 is LGHDT, CDR2 YNNKEL, per germline (reference sequence). V lost 4 bases, J lost 1 base, and 7 bases lay in between. The CDR3 DNA reads TGTGCCAGCAGCCGGGACTTCCAAGAGACCCAGTACTTC. Amino acids: CASSRDFQETQYF.

The chain recombines TRBV5-6 with TRBJ2-5, with a possible D match to TRBD2 (6 bases). The V end was cut by 4 bases, the J end by 2 bases, with 15 bases between. CDR1 is SGHDT and CDR2 is YYEEEE in the germline V gene. The CDR3 is 15 amino acids. The CDR3 DNA follows: TGTGCCAGCAGCCGTTTTACTCGGGGGCAAGAGACCCAGTACTTC. This codes for CASSRFTRGQETQYF.

The rearrangement uses TRBV7-9 and TRBJ1-2; TRBD1 agrees at 10 bases. In germline, CDR1 is SEHNR, CDR2 FQNEAQ (reference sequence). The V gene end was trimmed by 5 bases and the J gene end by 3 bases; junction bases not matched to a gene: 6. CDR3 size: 15 residues. The CDR3 coding sequence is TGTGCCAGCAGCCGGTCGACAGGGGGCTACTATGGCTACACCTTC. Amino acids: CASSRSTGGYYGYTF.

The gene calls are TRBV5-8 and TRBJ1-2; D unclear. Trimming took off 0 bases at V and 4 bases at J, with 10 bases between the two ends. This CDR3 region has 14 residues. CDR1 is SGHTS, CDR2 YDEGEE, per germline. The CDR3 DNA sequence: TGTGCCAGCAGCTTGGCGGGTAGTGGCTATGGCTACACCTTC. It specifies CASSLAGSGYGYTF.

This sequence joins TRBV10-3 and TRBJ1-2, with unresolved D. V was trimmed by 10 bases and J by 3 bases, leaving 15 bases between them. Germline CDR1 ENHRY, CDR2 SYGVKD. This CDR3 region has 13 residues. CDR3 protein: CATSEGADYGYTF. The CDR3 DNA follows: TGTGCCACCTCCGAGGGAGCCGACTATGGCTACACCTTC.